This note documents a single T cell receptor beta chain sequence. The data originate from a study of memory CD4+ T cells and cytomegalovirus serostatus. Single viable CD3+CD4+CD8-CD45RO+ cells were sorted as the memory CD4+ T cells. V lost 1 base to trimming and J lost 4 bases, with 14 bases between them. CDR1 SGHRS and CDR2 YFSETQ come from the germline V gene. The CDR3 has 15 residues. Assay used: immunoSEQ multiplex PCR; TCRdb lists only in-frame clones, some missing. This table holds 35,000 to 45,000 clones, 79% found once. This receptor was identified in an adult in good health and CMV-seronegative. Sequencing input: memory CD4+ T cells from blood. The rearrangement uses TRBV5-1 and TRBJ1-2; D is ambiguous. The DNA for the CDR3 is TGCGCCAGCAGCTTGTCCGGAGCTGATACCTATGGCTACACCTTC. Translated, it gives CASSLSGADTYGYTF.